Listed here are 32 T cell receptor beta chains from one sample, sequenced in a study of blood T cell repertoires in COVID-19. Profiled with immunoSEQ multiplex PCR; TCRdb holds only in-frame clones, not every one. The data hold over 50,000 clones, with around 87% observed a single time. Sequencing used peripheral blood. These receptors originate from a man between 60 and 70 years old with acute or convalescent COVID-19.

This chain links TRBV5-4 with TRBJ1-1; D unresolved. CDR1 and CDR2 from the germline V gene are SGHNT and YYREEE (reference sequence). The CDR3 has 14 amino acids. V lost 0 bases to trimming and J lost 3 bases, with 9 bases between them. CDR3 region: CASSLEWQDTEAFF. The CDR3 DNA is TGTGCCAGCAGCTTGGAGTGGCAGGACACTGAAGCTTTCTTT.

This chain links TRBV3-1 (or the pseudogene TRBV3-2) with TRBJ1-1; perhaps TRBD1 as D (6 bases). Trimming removed 4 bases at V and 3 bases at J, with 12 bases between. Germline-derived CDR1 and CDR2 are LGHDT and YNNKEL (reference sequence). This CDR3 spans 14 amino acids. The CDR3 bases are TGTGCCAGCAGCCTGACAGGCGCGGACACTGAAGCTTTCTTT. Encoded protein: CASSLTGADTEAFF.

The chain links TRBV29-1 to TRBJ1-2; D uncertain. V gave up 4 bases and J gave up 6 bases, with 9 bases separating them. This CDR3 comprises 11 residues. Per the germline V gene, CDR1 is SQVTM and CDR2 is ANQGSEA. CDR3 nucleotides: TGCAGCGTTGTGACACCTAATGGCTACACCTTC. This gives the protein CSVVTPNGYTF.

A single count supports this clone. The chain recombines TRBV5-1 with TRBJ2-1; 7 bases fit TRBD1. Germline values: CDR1 SGHRS, CDR2 YFSETQ. After removal of 2 bases from V and 6 bases from J, the junction contained 11 bases not matched to a gene. The CDR3 extends over 16 amino acids. The CDR3 sequence: CASSFRQGFKTNEQFF. As DNA, the CDR3 is TGCGCCAGCAGCTTCAGACAGGGCTTCAAAACCAATGAGCAGTTCTTC.

The gene calls are TRBV9 and TRBJ2-5; D is undetermined. V was shortened by 0 bases and J by 2 bases, with 8 bases between the two germline ends. The germline V gene encodes CDR1 SGDLS and CDR2 YYNGEE. This CDR3 has 14 residues. The CDR3 region is CASSVAQFQETQYF. As DNA, the CDR3 is TGTGCCAGCAGCGTAGCTCAGTTTCAAGAGACCCAGTACTTC. Drawing the rest from reference TRBV9 and TRBJ2-5, the complete variable domain is DSGVTQTPKHLITATGQRVTLRCSPRSGDLSVYWYQQSLDQGLQFLIQYYNGEERAKGNILERFSAQQFPDLHSELNLSSLELGDSALYFCASSVAQFQETQYFGPGTRLLVL.

The chain employs TRBV18 and TRBJ1-3, with D unclear. There are 14 residues in the CDR3. The V end was cut by 1 base, the J end by 8 bases, with 12 bases between. Germline lookup yields CDR1 KGHSH and CDR2 LQKENI. This CDR3 is CASSPRGDPDTIYF. DNA of the CDR3: TGTGCCAGCTCACCACGGGGAGACCCGGACACCATATATTTT.

This clone was found a few times. The CDR3 DNA is TGTGCCAGCAGCGTAAAAGCTAAACCTGGAAACACCATATATTTT. It is translated as CASSVKAKPGNTIYF. The chain combines TRBV9 with TRBJ1-3; no clear D. This CDR3 has 15 amino acids. Germline V CDR1 and CDR2: SGDLS, YYNGEE. Trimming stripped 1 base from V and 2 bases from J, with 10 bases between.

V gene TRBV11-3 combines with J gene TRBJ2-1, with a tentative D call TRBD1 (5 bases). CDR1 SGHNT and CDR2 YENEEA come from the germline V gene. V shed 2 bases and J shed 5 bases, with 13 bases lying between them. The CDR3 is made up of 15 amino acids. The chain's CDR3 is CASSLRTGAHNEQFF. The CDR3 nucleotides are TGTGCCAGCAGCTTACGTACAGGAGCCCACAATGAGCAGTTCTTC.

The chain uses TRBV7-9 and TRBJ2-7; D perhaps matches TRBD1 (7 bases). Per germline, CDR1 SEHNR and CDR2 FQNEAQ (reference sequence). Deletions cut 3 bases from V and 5 bases from J, with 14 bases between. This CDR3 contains 14 residues. The chain's CDR3 is CASSFGQGEDEQYF. The CDR3 DNA reads TGTGCCAGCAGCTTTGGTCAGGGGGAGGACGAGCAGTACTTC. Together with reference TRBV7-9 and TRBJ2-7, the CDR3 gives the full variable domain: DTGVSQNPRHKITKRGQNVTFRCDPISEHNRLYWYRQTLGQGPEFLTYFQNEAQLEKSRLLSDRFSAERPKGSFSTLEIQRTEQGDSAMYLCASSFGQGEDEQYFGPGTRLTVT.

The chain joins TRBV5-1 to TRBJ2-7, with 9 bases matching TRBD2. Germline V lookup: CDR1 SGHRS, CDR2 YFSETQ. The J segment lost 3 bases and the V segment lost 3 bases, leaving 1 base of the junction unmatched. This CDR3 is built from 13 residues. CDR3 DNA: TGCGCCAGCAGCTCGACTAGCGGCTACGAGCAGTACTTC. This codes for CASSSTSGYEQYF.

This clone has only one observation. The V and J genes are TRBV5-4 and TRBJ1-1; D is perhaps TRBD1 (5 bases). The CDR3 is 15 residues long. V lost 1 base to trimming and J lost 4 bases, with 14 bases between them. From germline, CDR1 is SGHNT and CDR2 YYREEE (reference sequence). In nucleotides, the CDR3 is TGTGCCAGCAGCTTGTTTCGGGGGAGCGGCACTGAAGCTTTCTTT. Translated: CASSLFRGSGTEAFF.

This chain links TRBV6-6 with TRBJ1-6; possible D gene TRBD1, 6 bases. Germline V gene sequence: CDR1 MNHNY, CDR2 SVGAGI (reference sequence). The CDR3 has 15 residues. The germline V and J ends were trimmed by 6 bases and 6 bases, with 15 bases remaining between them. The CDR3, as DNA: TGTGCCAGCAGGATATGGACAGCCTTTAATTCACCCCTCCACTTT. Translating it yields CASRIWTAFNSPLHF.

The chain combines TRBV7-2 with TRBJ1-2; D uncertain. The V and J ends lost 5 bases and 3 bases respectively, with 7 bases between them. The CDR3 is made up of 12 amino acids. CDR1 is SGHTA, CDR2 FQGNSA, per germline. CDR3 sequence: CASSLTYYGYTF. In nucleotides, the CDR3 is TGTGCCAGCAGCCTCACTTACTATGGCTACACCTTC.

The rearrangement uses TRBV15 and TRBJ1-3, with D perhaps TRBD1 (6 bases). There are 15 residues in the CDR3. CDR1 LNHNV and CDR2 YYDKDF come from the germline V gene (reference sequence). Deletions cut 4 bases from V and 0 bases from J, with 10 bases between. CDR3 in amino acids: CATSTIRGSGNTIYF. DNA of the CDR3: TGTGCCACCAGCACAATCAGGGGCTCTGGAAACACCATATATTTT. Complete variable domain (other parts from reference TRBV15 and TRBJ1-3): DAMVIQNPRYQVTQFGKPVTLSCSQTLNHNVMYWYQQKSSQAPKLLFHYYDKDFNNEADTPDNFQSRRPNTSFCFLDIRSPGLGDTAMYLCATSTIRGSGNTIYFGEGSWLTVV.

About this clone itself: At one boundary the junction diverges from the germline segment, which might be a read error. The chain links TRBV27 to TRBJ2-1, with a tentative D call TRBD2 (6 bases). Germline V lookup: CDR1 MNHEY, CDR2 SMNVEV (reference sequence). CDR3 size: 16 residues. The CDR3 DNA sequence: TGTGCCAGCAGCTTATCCGGGACTCTCTTAGTCAATGAGCAGTTCTTC. This sequence encodes CASSLSGTLLVNEQFF.

This chain connects TRBV3-1 (or the pseudogene TRBV3-2) to TRBJ2-1; D might be TRBD2 (5 bases). Trimming stripped 1 base from V and 8 bases from J, with 12 bases between. The CDR3 is 14 amino acids. The V gene's germline CDR1 is LGHDT and CDR2 YNNKEL (reference sequence). The CDR3 loop reads CASSQVLAGHEQFF. For the CDR3, the DNA is TGTGCCAGCAGCCAAGTGCTAGCTGGGCATGAGCAGTTCTTC.

This clone was counted once. The chain employs TRBV30 and TRBJ1-1; no clear D gene. The germline V gene encodes CDR1 GTSNPN and CDR2 SVGIG (reference sequence). The CDR3 runs 15 residues. Trimming stripped 3 bases from V and 0 bases from J, with 14 bases between. The CDR3 is CAWRLGKGMNTEAFF. The CDR3 DNA reads as TGTGCCTGGAGACTAGGGAAAGGGATGAACACTGAAGCTTTCTTT.

This chain uses TRBV9 with TRBJ1-1, with D perhaps TRBD1 (6 bases). The CDR3 spans 14 residues. With 3 bases removed from V and 3 bases from J, the gap between germline ends came to 12 bases. In germline, CDR1 is SGDLS, CDR2 YYNGEE. The DNA for the CDR3 is TGTGCCAGCAGCGCTGACCCAGGGGACACTGAAGCTTTCTTT. Amino acid sequence: CASSADPGDTEAFF.

This sequence joins TRBV18 and TRBJ2-2, with TRBD1 identical over 7 bases. Germline assignment: CDR1 KGHSH and CDR2 LQKENI. The ends lost 3 bases at V and 2 bases at J; junction bases unmatched: 6. This CDR3 is built from 16 residues. The CDR3 protein is CASSPRQGLNTGELFF. The CDR3 bases are TGTGCCAGCTCACCTAGACAGGGTCTCAACACCGGGGAGCTGTTTTTT.

The V call is TRBV7-6, the J call TRBJ1-3; 9 bases map to TRBD1. Germline V CDR1 and CDR2: SGHVS, FNYEAQ. The CDR3 has 15 residues. The V segment lost 2 bases and the J segment 4 bases; nucleotides outside the gene matches: 3. CDR3 sequence: CASSLSGTGGNTIYF. The CDR3 DNA reads as TGTGCCAGCAGCTTATCAGGGACAGGGGGAAACACCATATATTTT.

The chain is built from TRBV6-1 and TRBJ2-1, with 7 bases lining up with TRBD1. The length of the CDR3 is 17 residues. CDR1 MNHNS and CDR2 SASEGT come from the germline V gene. After removal of 4 bases from V and 6 bases from J, the junction contained 15 bases not matched to a gene. CDR3 sequence reads: CASSALYGQVKINEQFF. The DNA of the CDR3 is TGTGCCAGCAGTGCACTGTATGGACAGGTCAAAATCAATGAGCAGTTCTTC.

The chain recombines TRBV9 with TRBJ2-1; D is possibly TRBD1 (6 bases). The V gene lost 0 bases and the J gene lost 3 bases, with 10 bases spanning the gap. Looked up from germline, CDR1 is SGDLS and CDR2 is YYNGEE. The CDR3 is made up of 15 amino acids. The CDR3 reads CASSVATGFYNEQFF. CDR3 coding DNA: TGTGCCAGCAGCGTAGCTACAGGGTTCTACAATGAGCAGTTCTTC.

This sequence joins TRBV7-3 and TRBJ2-1, with TRBD2 matching over 8 bases. Germline V gene sequence: CDR1 SGHTA, CDR2 FQGTGA. This CDR3 region has 15 residues. After removal of 5 bases from V and 1 base from J, the junction contained 4 bases not matched to a gene. The CDR3 protein is CASSPGGASYNEQFF. CDR3 coding DNA: TGTGCCAGCAGCCCCGGGGGGGCATCCTACAATGAGCAGTTCTTC.

The chain employs TRBV18 and TRBJ1-1, with D unresolved. Looked up from germline, CDR1 is KGHSH and CDR2 is LQKENI. Trimming took 3 bases from V and 4 from J, leaving 9 bases between them. The CDR3 contains 13 residues. This CDR3 is CASSPSQSTEAFF. CDR3 DNA: TGTGCCAGCTCACCTAGCCAATCCACTGAAGCTTTCTTT.

The J gene is TRBJ2-5, the V gene TRBV5-1, with D possibly matching TRBD1 (6 bases). The germline V gene encodes CDR1 SGHRS and CDR2 YFSETQ. The CDR3 covers 14 residues. Trimming removed 3 bases from V and 1 base from J, with 10 bases in between. Here the CDR3 reads CASSSHRAQETQYF. The CDR3 region has the DNA TGCGCCAGCAGCTCTCACAGGGCCCAAGAGACCCAGTACTTC. The whole variable domain, filled in from reference TRBV5-1 and TRBJ2-5, reads KAGVTQTPRYLIKTRGQQVTLSCSPISGHRSVSWYQQTPGQGLQFLFEYFSETQRNKGNFPGRFSGRQFSNSRSEMNVSTLELGDSALYLCASSSHRAQETQYFGPGTRLLVL.

The chain employs TRBV6-5 and TRBJ1-5; D is unresolved. The CDR3 runs to 11 residues. V was trimmed by 6 bases and J by 4 bases, leaving 4 bases between them. The V gene's germline CDR1 is MNHEY and CDR2 SVGAGI. The CDR3, as DNA: TGTGCCAGCAGCTCGAATCAGCCCCAGCATTTT. It encodes CASSSNQPQHF.

The chain links TRBV7-2 to TRBJ1-2, with D tentatively TRBD1 (5 bases). This CDR3 has 14 amino acids. CDR1 and CDR2 (germline): SGHTA, FQGNSA. V lost 5 bases to trimming and J lost 7 bases, with 17 bases between them. CDR3 DNA sequence: TGTGCCAGCAGCCCTGGACAACCCCCTGCTGGCTACACCTTC. This translates into CASSPGQPPAGYTF.

This clone was recorded only once. The chain has TRBV7-8 and TRBJ2-3, with D possibly TRBD1 on 6 matching bases. Trimming stripped 5 bases from V and 0 bases from J, with 9 bases between. The CDR3 is 14 residues long. Germline assignment: CDR1 SGHVS and CDR2 FQNEAQ. The CDR3 bases are TGTGCCAGCAGCAGGGACACGAGCACAGATACGCAGTATTTT. Its protein is CASSRDTSTDTQYF.

The V gene is TRBV7-8, the J gene TRBJ1-2; D might be TRBD1 (5 bases). The V gene's germline CDR1 is SGHVS and CDR2 FQNEAQ. Trimming took 1 base from V and 8 from J, leaving 11 bases between them. The CDR3 sequence is 13 residues long. The CDR3 protein is CASSLVFGGGYTF. CDR3 in DNA: TGTGCCAGCAGCTTAGTTTTCGGGGGGGGCTACACCTTC.

The chain links TRBV7-2 to TRBJ2-2, with 7 bases aligning to TRBD2. This CDR3 contains 17 residues. Germline V gene lookup returns CDR1 SGHTA and CDR2 FQGNSA. J was trimmed by 5 bases and V by 1 base; bases with no gene match: 10. Here the CDR3 reads CASSLVLASGVTGELFF. The CDR3 region has the DNA TGTGCCAGCAGCTTAGTTCTGGCTAGCGGTGTTACCGGGGAGCTGTTTTTT.

This chain connects TRBV25-1 to TRBJ1-1; 7 bases agree with TRBD1. Germline V CDR1 and CDR2: MGHDK, SYGVNS. CDR3 length equals 14 residues. V shed 2 bases, J shed 3 bases, and the junction held 3 bases outside the gene matches. The CDR3 region is CASSEQGVDTEAFF. As DNA, the CDR3 is TGTGCCAGCAGTGAACAGGGGGTCGACACTGAAGCTTTCTTT. The variable domain in full, with the rest retrieved from reference TRBV25-1 and TRBJ1-1, is EADIYQTPRYLVIGTGKKITLECSQTMGHDKMYWYQQDPGMELHLIHYSYGVNSTEKGDLSSESTVSRIRTEHFPLTLESARPSHTSQYLCASSEQGVDTEAFFGQGTRLTVV.

The chain combines TRBV9 with TRBJ2-1, with D maybe TRBD1 (6 bases). The V gene lost 3 bases and the J gene lost 4 bases, with 11 bases spanning the gap. CDR1 and CDR2 from the germline V gene are SGDLS and YYNGEE. The CDR3 contains 14 residues. The CDR3 sequence: CASSAGVRYNEQFF. The CDR3 DNA reads as TGTGCCAGCAGCGCAGGGGTTCGGTACAATGAGCAGTTCTTC.